A selection of T cell receptor beta chains follows, all from one sample in a study of shared clonotypes between healthy human individuals. Method: immunoSEQ multiplex PCR; TCRdb's copy keeps in-frame clones and lacks some. The table includes more than 2,000,000 clones, over 90% detected once. Input material: naive CD4+ T cells from PBMCs. The receptors were gathered from a man aged 18-30 years in good health. Some clones in this sample may be carry-over from other donors' samples. CDR3s include the opening cysteine and the closing phenylalanine or tryptophan. A D gene is named only where the DNA matches it firmly. Rows give clone size only sometimes, using once, few, many, or a class for an expanded clone.

cdr3_nt: TGTGCCAGCAGTGAAGCGCGAGGCGGGAGTGAAAAACTGTTTTTT
cdr3_aa: CASSEARGGSEKLFF
v_call: TRBV2
j_call: TRBJ1-4
clone_size: -
d_call: -

cdr3_nt: TGCGCCAGCAATTTCCAGAGGGGACAGAGCACAGATACGCAGTATTTT
cdr3_aa: CASNFQRGQSTDTQYF
v_call: TRBV4-1
j_call: TRBJ2-3
clone_size: -
d_call: TRBD1

cdr3_nt: TGTGCCAGCAGCTTACGGGCTAGCGGGAGGACTAGCACAGATACGCAGTATTTT
cdr3_aa: CASSLRASGRTSTDTQYF
v_call: TRBV7-3
j_call: TRBJ2-3
clone_size: -
d_call: TRBD2

cdr3_nt: TGTGCCAGCAGCCTCCAATACGAGCAGTACTTC
cdr3_aa: CASSLQYEQYF
v_call: TRBV7-8
j_call: TRBJ2-7
clone_size: once
d_call: -

cdr3_nt: TGTGCCAATCAAAGGAGTGGGGCCAACGTCCTGACTTTC
cdr3_aa: CANQRSGANVLTF
v_call: TRBV2
j_call: TRBJ2-6
clone_size: -
d_call: -

cdr3_nt: TGTGCCAGCAGCCAAACAGGGGGTAACACTGAAGCTTTCTTT
cdr3_aa: CASSQTGGNTEAFF
v_call: TRBV7-9
j_call: TRBJ1-1
clone_size: -
d_call: TRBD1

cdr3_nt: TGTGCCAGCTCACCCCTCGTCGGTAGCGGGAGTTTGAATGAGCAGTTCTTC
cdr3_aa: CASSPLVGSGSLNEQFF
v_call: TRBV18
j_call: TRBJ2-1
clone_size: once
d_call: TRBD2

cdr3_nt: TGCGCCAGCCGGCAGGCTAGCTCCCACGAGCAGTACTTC
cdr3_aa: CASRQASSHEQYF
v_call: TRBV4-1
j_call: TRBJ2-7
clone_size: -
d_call: -

cdr3_nt: TGTGCCAGCAGTGCGAGGGTACGGCAGCCCCAGCATTTT
cdr3_aa: CASSARVRQPQHF
v_call: TRBV2
j_call: TRBJ1-5
clone_size: -
d_call: -

cdr3_nt: TGCAGCGTTGAAGTTTTCGTAGGGGACCTCTCCTACGAGCAGTACTTC
cdr3_aa: CSVEVFVGDLSYEQYF
v_call: TRBV29-1
j_call: TRBJ2-7
clone_size: -
d_call: -

cdr3_nt: TGTGCCTCCCGCAGCGTGAGCTCCTACGAGCAGTACTTC
cdr3_aa: CASRSVSSYEQYF
v_call: TRBV19
j_call: TRBJ2-7
clone_size: -
d_call: -

cdr3_nt: TGTGCCAGCAGCACAGCCGGGACCGCCCTCTACGAGCAGTACTTC
cdr3_aa: CASSTAGTALYEQYF
v_call: TRBV7-2
j_call: TRBJ2-7
clone_size: -
d_call: -

cdr3_nt: TGTGCCAGCAGTTACGGAAGGGGGATGGGACACAATGAGCAGTTCTTC
cdr3_aa: CASSYGRGMGHNEQFF
v_call: TRBV6-5
j_call: TRBJ2-1
clone_size: -
d_call: -

cdr3_nt: TGCGCCAGCAGCCCGAGGACGGGAGGAGGAGGGGAGCTGTTTTTT
cdr3_aa: CASSPRTGGGGELFF
v_call: TRBV5-1
j_call: TRBJ2-2
clone_size: -
d_call: TRBD2

cdr3_nt: TGTGCCAGCAGCCAGGGAGGACACAATGAGCAGTTCTTC
cdr3_aa: CASSQGGHNEQFF
v_call: TRBV11-2
j_call: TRBJ2-1
clone_size: -
d_call: -

cdr3_nt: TGTGCCAGCAGCTTGTCCGGAGTTGTCTATGAGCAGTTCTTC
cdr3_aa: CASSLSGVVYEQFF
v_call: TRBV5-6
j_call: TRBJ2-1
clone_size: -
d_call: -

cdr3_nt: TGCGCCAGCAGCCAAGATCCCAGCGGTCGAGACTACAATGAGCAGTTCTTC
cdr3_aa: CASSQDPSGRDYNEQFF
v_call: TRBV4-3
j_call: TRBJ2-1
clone_size: -
d_call: -

cdr3_nt: TGCGCCAGCAGCCCACGGGGCCATGCCGGTGGAGAGACCCAGTACTTC
cdr3_aa: CASSPRGHAGGETQYF
v_call: TRBV5-1
j_call: TRBJ2-5
clone_size: -
d_call: -

cdr3_nt: TGTGCCAGCAGTTACTCGTCGAAAAATGAAAAACTGTTTTTT
cdr3_aa: CASSYSSKNEKLFF
v_call: TRBV6-5
j_call: TRBJ1-4
clone_size: -
d_call: -

cdr3_nt: TGTGCCAGCAGCGTAGTGGAACGGGAGAAGTTCTTC
cdr3_aa: CASSVVEREKFF
v_call: TRBV9
j_call: TRBJ2-1
clone_size: -
d_call: -

cdr3_nt: TGTGCCAGCAGCGTAGGATTTAGCGGGAGCTACAATGAGCAGTTCTTC
cdr3_aa: CASSVGFSGSYNEQFF
v_call: TRBV9
j_call: TRBJ2-1
clone_size: -
d_call: TRBD2

cdr3_nt: TGTGCCAGCAGCCAGACGACCCTCAACTATGGCTACACCTTC
cdr3_aa: CASSQTTLNYGYTF
v_call: TRBV7-8
j_call: TRBJ1-2
clone_size: -
d_call: -

cdr3_nt: TGTGCCAGCAGTTTTGGGGGAGTCAGGGGCTACGAGCAGTACTTC
cdr3_aa: CASSFGGVRGYEQYF
v_call: TRBV28
j_call: TRBJ2-7
clone_size: once
d_call: -

cdr3_nt: TGTGCCAGCAGCGTAGGCCCCCTGACAGGGGAGACCCAGTACTTC
cdr3_aa: CASSVGPLTGETQYF
v_call: TRBV9
j_call: TRBJ2-5
clone_size: -
d_call: TRBD1

cdr3_nt: TGTGCCAGCAGTTCGGCCGGGACTAGCGGCACAGATACGCAGTATTTT
cdr3_aa: CASSSAGTSGTDTQYF
v_call: TRBV6-6
j_call: TRBJ2-3
clone_size: -
d_call: TRBD2

cdr3_nt: TGTGCCAGCAGCACCAGGGCCTTGATGAACACTGAAGCTTTCTTT
cdr3_aa: CASSTRALMNTEAFF
v_call: TRBV13
j_call: TRBJ1-1
clone_size: -
d_call: -

cdr3_nt: TGTGCCAGCAGTCATGACAGGGGGCTTACCAACACTGAAGCTTTCTTT
cdr3_aa: CASSHDRGLTNTEAFF
v_call: TRBV28
j_call: TRBJ1-1
clone_size: -
d_call: TRBD1

cdr3_nt: TGTGCCATCCGAGGGCAGGGTTACACCGGGGAGCTGTTTTTT
cdr3_aa: CAIRGQGYTGELFF
v_call: TRBV10-3
j_call: TRBJ2-2
clone_size: -
d_call: -

cdr3_nt: TGTGCCAGCATGACAGGGTGGACTGAAGCTTTCTTT
cdr3_aa: CASMTGWTEAFF
v_call: TRBV5-6
j_call: TRBJ1-1
clone_size: -
d_call: TRBD1

cdr3_nt: TGTGCCAGCAGCCCACCCGGGAGGACTAGGGTTACTAGCACAGATACGCAGTATTTT
cdr3_aa: CASSPPGRTRVTSTDTQYF
v_call: TRBV14
j_call: TRBJ2-3
clone_size: -
d_call: TRBD2

cdr3_nt: TGTGCCAGCAGCCCCCTAGAGAACACCATATATTTT
cdr3_aa: CASSPLENTIYF
v_call: TRBV7-9
j_call: TRBJ1-3
clone_size: -
d_call: -

cdr3_nt: TGCGCCAGCAGCTCAGGGGCAGGCCGCGACATTCAGTACTTC
cdr3_aa: CASSSGAGRDIQYF
v_call: TRBV5-1
j_call: TRBJ2-4
clone_size: once
d_call: -

cdr3_nt: TGTGCCAGCATGGTAGGGACCCTTGGGGAGCAGTACTTC
cdr3_aa: CASMVGTLGEQYF
v_call: TRBV6-1
j_call: TRBJ2-7
clone_size: -
d_call: -

cdr3_nt: TGTGCCAGCAGTCCGCAGGCCACTAATGAAAAACTGTTTTTT
cdr3_aa: CASSPQATNEKLFF
v_call: TRBV28
j_call: TRBJ1-4
clone_size: -
d_call: -

cdr3_nt: TGTGCCAGCAGCAGGGCCCCGGGAACCAAACAGGAAAAACTGTTTTTT
cdr3_aa: CASSRAPGTKQEKLFF
v_call: TRBV5-4
j_call: TRBJ1-4
clone_size: -
d_call: -

cdr3_nt: TGTGCCAGCAGCACGCAGCCGAACACCGGGGAGCTGTTTTTT
cdr3_aa: CASSTQPNTGELFF
v_call: TRBV6-4
j_call: TRBJ2-2
clone_size: -
d_call: -

cdr3_nt: TGTGCCAGCAGCTACCGACAGGGTTTGGCCAAAAACATTCAGTACTTC
cdr3_aa: CASSYRQGLAKNIQYF
v_call: TRBV7-2
j_call: TRBJ2-4
clone_size: -
d_call: TRBD1

cdr3_nt: TGTGCCGAGCCGGGACAGGAGACTGGGGCCAACGTCCTGACTTTC
cdr3_aa: CAEPGQETGANVLTF
v_call: TRBV7-2
j_call: TRBJ2-6
clone_size: -
d_call: TRBD1

cdr3_nt: TGTGCCAGCTCACCACAGCGGGCCCTAAATGAGCAGTTCTTC
cdr3_aa: CASSPQRALNEQFF
v_call: TRBV18
j_call: TRBJ2-1
clone_size: -
d_call: -

cdr3_nt: TGTGCCAGCAGCTTAGTACGTGGAAACACCATATATTTT
cdr3_aa: CASSLVRGNTIYF
v_call: TRBV7-8
j_call: TRBJ1-3
clone_size: once
d_call: -

cdr3_nt: TGCGCCAGCAGCCCGGGACAGGGGAAGTATGGCTACACCTTC
cdr3_aa: CASSPGQGKYGYTF
v_call: TRBV5-1
j_call: TRBJ1-2
clone_size: -
d_call: TRBD1